This T cell receptor (beta chain) emerged from a study of blood T cell repertoires in COVID-19. The table lists this clone with a few counts. Assay used: immunoSEQ multiplex PCR; TCRdb lists only in-frame clones, some missing. The sample consists of fewer than 250,000 clones, roughly 87% of them appearing once. This CDR3 region has 14 residues. Germline V gene data show CDR1 as LGHDT and CDR2 as YNNKEL (reference sequence). Losses at the gene ends were 7 bases for V and 4 bases for J; bases not matched to a gene: 4. Enrollees, about 18 to 89 years old, lived in roughly 24 US areas. Cohorts were based on clinical histories the participants reported.

The chain employs TRBV3-1 (or the pseudogene TRBV3-2) and TRBJ2-2; TRBD2 matches at 9 bases. The sequencing sample was made of PBMCs or T cells enriched from blood (not recorded which). The sequence came from a woman in her twenties or thirties with acute COVID-19. The CDR3 bases are TGTGCCAGCAATCTAGCGGGGTTCACCGGGGAGCTGTTTTTT. Its protein product is CASNLAGFTGELFF.